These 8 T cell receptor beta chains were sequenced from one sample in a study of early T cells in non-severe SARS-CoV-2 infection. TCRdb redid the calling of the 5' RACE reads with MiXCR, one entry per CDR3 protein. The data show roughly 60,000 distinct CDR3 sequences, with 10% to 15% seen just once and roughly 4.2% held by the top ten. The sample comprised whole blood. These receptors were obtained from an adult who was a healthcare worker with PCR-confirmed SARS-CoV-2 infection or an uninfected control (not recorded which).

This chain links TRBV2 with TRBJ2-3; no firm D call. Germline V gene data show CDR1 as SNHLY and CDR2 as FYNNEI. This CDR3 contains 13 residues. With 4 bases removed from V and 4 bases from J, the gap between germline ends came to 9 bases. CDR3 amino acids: CASSGQPPDTQYF. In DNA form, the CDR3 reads TGTGCCAGCAGTGGCCAGCCCCCAGATACGCAGTATTTT. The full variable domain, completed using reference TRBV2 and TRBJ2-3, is EPEVTQTPSHQVTQMGQEVILRCVPISNHLYFYWYRQILGQKVEFLVSFYNNEISEKSEIFDDQFSVERPDGSNFTLKIRSTKLEDSAMYFCASSGQPPDTQYFGPGTRLTVL.

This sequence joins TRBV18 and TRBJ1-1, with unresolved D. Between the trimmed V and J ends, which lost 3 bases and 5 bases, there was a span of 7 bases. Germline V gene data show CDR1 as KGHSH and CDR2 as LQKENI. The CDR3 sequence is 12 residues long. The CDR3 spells CASSPAGTEAFF. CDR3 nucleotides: TGTGCCAGCTCACCGGCGGGTACTGAAGCTTTCTTT.

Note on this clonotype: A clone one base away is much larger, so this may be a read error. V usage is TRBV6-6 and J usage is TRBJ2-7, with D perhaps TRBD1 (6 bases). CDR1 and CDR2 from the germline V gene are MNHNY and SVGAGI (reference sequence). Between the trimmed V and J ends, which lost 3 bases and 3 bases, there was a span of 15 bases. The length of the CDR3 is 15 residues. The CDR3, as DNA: TGTGCCAGCAGTTATATAGGGGGATCGGGCTACGAGCAGTACTTC. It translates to CASSYIGGSGYEQYF.

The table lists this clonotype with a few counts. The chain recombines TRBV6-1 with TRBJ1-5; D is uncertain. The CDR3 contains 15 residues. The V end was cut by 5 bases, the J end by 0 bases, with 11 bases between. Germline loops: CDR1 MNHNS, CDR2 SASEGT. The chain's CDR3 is CASSPPRYSNQPQHF. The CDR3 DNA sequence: TGTGCCAGCAGTCCCCCTCGGTATAGCAATCAGCCCCAGCATTTT.

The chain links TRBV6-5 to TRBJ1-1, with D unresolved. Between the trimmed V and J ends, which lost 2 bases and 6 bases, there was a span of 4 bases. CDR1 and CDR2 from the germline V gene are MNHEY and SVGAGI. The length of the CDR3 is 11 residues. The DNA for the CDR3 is TGTGCCAGCAGTTACGGGGCTGAAGCTTTCTTT. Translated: CASSYGAEAFF.

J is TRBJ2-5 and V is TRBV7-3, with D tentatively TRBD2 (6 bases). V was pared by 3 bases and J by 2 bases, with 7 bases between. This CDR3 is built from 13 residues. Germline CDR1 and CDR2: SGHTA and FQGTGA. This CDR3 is CASSLGLQETQYF. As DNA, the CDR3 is TGTGCCAGCAGCTTGGGACTTCAAGAGACCCAGTACTTC.

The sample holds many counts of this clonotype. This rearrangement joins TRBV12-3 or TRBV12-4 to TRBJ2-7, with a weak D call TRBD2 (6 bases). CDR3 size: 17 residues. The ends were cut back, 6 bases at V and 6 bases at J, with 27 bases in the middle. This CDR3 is CASRTDRSGGLGFEQYF. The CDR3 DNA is TGTGCCAGCAGGACCGATCGATCCGGGGGTTTGGGCTTCGAGCAGTACTTC.

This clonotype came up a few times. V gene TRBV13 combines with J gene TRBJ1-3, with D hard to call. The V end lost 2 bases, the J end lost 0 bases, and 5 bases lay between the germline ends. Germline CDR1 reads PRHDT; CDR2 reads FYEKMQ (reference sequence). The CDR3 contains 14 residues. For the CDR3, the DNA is TGTGCCAGCAGCTTAAGGAACTCTGGAAACACCATATATTTT. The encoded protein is CASSLRNSGNTIYF.